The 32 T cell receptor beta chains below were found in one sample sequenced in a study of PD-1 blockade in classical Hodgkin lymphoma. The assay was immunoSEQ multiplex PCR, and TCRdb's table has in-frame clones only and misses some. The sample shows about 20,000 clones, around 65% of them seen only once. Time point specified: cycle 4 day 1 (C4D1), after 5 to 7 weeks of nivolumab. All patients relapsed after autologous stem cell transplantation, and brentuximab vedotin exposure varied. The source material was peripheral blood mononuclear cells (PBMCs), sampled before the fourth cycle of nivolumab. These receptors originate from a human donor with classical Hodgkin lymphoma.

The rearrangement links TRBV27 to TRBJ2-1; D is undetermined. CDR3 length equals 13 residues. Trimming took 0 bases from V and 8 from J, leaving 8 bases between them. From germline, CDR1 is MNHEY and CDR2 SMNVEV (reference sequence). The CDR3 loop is CASSLSSVYEQFF. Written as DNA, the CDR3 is TGTGCCAGCAGTTTATCGTCGGTCTATGAGCAGTTCTTC.

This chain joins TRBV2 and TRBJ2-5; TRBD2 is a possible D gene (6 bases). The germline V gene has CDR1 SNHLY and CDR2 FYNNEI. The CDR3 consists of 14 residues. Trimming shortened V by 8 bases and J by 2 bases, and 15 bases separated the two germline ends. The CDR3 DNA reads TGTGCCAGCTCTGAGGGGAGGCGGCAAGAGACCCAGTACTTC. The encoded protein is CASSEGRRQETQYF. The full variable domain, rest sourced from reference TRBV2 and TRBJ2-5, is EPEVTQTPSHQVTQMGQEVILRCVPISNHLYFYWYRQILGQKVEFLVSFYNNEISEKSEIFDDQFSVERPDGSNFTLKIRSTKLEDSAMYFCASSEGRRQETQYFGPGTRLLVL.

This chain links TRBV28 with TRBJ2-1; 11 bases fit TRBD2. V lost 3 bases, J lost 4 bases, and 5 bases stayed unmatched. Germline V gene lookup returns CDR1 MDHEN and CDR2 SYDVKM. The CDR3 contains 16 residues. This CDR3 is CASSFSSGRLYNEQFF. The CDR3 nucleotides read TGTGCCAGCAGTTTCTCTAGCGGGAGGCTATACAATGAGCAGTTCTTC.

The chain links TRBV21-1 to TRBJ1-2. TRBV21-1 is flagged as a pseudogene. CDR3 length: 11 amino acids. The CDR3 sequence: CASSPVYGYTF. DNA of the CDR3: TGTGCCAGCAGCCCGGTCTATGGCTACACCTTC.

The CDR3 here is CASSLGGGQGGEGYTF. DNA for the CDR3: TGTGCCAGCAGCTTAGGGGGAGGACAGGGAGGAGAAGGCTACACCTTC. V and J are TRBV7-9 and TRBJ1-2, with 8 bases identical to TRBD1. V trimming: 1 base; J trimming: 8 bases; junction bases outside the gene matches: 12. CDR3 size: 16 residues. Germline V CDR1 and CDR2: SEHNR, FQNEAQ (reference sequence).

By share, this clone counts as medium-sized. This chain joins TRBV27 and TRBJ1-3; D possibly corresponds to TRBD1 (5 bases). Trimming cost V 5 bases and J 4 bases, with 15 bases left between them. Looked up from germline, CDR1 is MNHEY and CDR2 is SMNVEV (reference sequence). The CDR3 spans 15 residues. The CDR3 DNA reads TGTGCCAGCAGTCCCCGCGCAGGGTCAGGAAACACCATATATTTT. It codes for CASSPRAGSGNTIYF.

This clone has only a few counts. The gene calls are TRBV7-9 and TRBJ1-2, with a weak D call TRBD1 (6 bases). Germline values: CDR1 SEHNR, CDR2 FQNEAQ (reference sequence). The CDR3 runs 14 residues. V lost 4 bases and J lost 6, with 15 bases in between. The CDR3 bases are TGTGCCAGCAGCTCTCTGGGGGCAGCTGATGGCTACACCTTC. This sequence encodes CASSSLGAADGYTF.

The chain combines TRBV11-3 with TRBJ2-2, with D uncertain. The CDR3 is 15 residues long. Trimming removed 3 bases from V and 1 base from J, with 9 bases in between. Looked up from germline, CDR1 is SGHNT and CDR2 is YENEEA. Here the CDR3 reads CASSFGRKNTGELFF. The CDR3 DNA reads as TGTGCCAGCAGCTTCGGCAGAAAGAACACCGGGGAGCTGTTTTTT.

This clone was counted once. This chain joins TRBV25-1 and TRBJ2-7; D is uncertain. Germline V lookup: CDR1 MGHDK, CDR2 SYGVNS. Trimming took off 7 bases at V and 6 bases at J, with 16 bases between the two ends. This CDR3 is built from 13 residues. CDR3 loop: CASTTCPFCEQYF. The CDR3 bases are TGTGCCAGCACCACCTGTCCTTTCTGCGAGCAGTACTTC.

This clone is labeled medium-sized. The DNA for the CDR3 is TGCGCCAGCAGCCAAGACAGGGTGTACAATCAGCCCCAGCATTTT. Protein sequence: CASSQDRVYNQPQHF. The chain is built from TRBV4-1 and TRBJ1-5; a possible D gene is TRBD1 (5 bases). The CDR3 runs to 15 residues. Germline assignment: CDR1 MGHRA and CDR2 YSYEKL. Deletions cut 0 bases from V and 3 bases from J, with 9 bases between.

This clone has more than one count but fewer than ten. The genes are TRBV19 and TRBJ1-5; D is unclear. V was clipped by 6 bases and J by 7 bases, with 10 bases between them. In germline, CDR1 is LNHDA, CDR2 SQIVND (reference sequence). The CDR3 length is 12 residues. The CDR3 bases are TGTGCCAGTAGACTAGTGGGCCAGCCCCAGCATTTT. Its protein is CASRLVGQPQHF. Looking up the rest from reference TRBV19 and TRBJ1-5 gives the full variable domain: DGGITQSPKYLFRKEGQNVTLSCEQNLNHDAMYWYRQDPGQGLRLIYYSQIVNDFQKGDIAEGYSVSREKKESFPLTVTSAQKNPTAFYLCASRLVGQPQHFGDGTRLSIL.

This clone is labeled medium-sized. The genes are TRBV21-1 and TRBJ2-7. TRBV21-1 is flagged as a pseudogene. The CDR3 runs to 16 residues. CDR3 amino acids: CASSRRGRDGSYEQYF. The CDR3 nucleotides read TGTGCCAGCAGCCGACGGGGCCGGGACGGCTCCTACGAGCAGTACTTC.

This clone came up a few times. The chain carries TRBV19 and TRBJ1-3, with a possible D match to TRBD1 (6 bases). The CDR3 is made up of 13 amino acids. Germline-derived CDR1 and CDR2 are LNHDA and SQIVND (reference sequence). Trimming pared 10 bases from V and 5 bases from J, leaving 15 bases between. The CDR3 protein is CATGGLGRNTIYF. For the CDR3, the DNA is TGTGCCACCGGGGGCCTTGGTCGAAACACCATATATTTT.

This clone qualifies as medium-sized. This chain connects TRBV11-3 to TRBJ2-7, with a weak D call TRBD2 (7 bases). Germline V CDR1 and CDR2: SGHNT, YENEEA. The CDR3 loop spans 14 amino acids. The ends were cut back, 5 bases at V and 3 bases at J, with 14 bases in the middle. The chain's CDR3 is CASSPGGGGYEQYF. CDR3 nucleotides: TGTGCCAGCAGCCCCGGGGGCGGGGGCTACGAGCAGTACTTC.

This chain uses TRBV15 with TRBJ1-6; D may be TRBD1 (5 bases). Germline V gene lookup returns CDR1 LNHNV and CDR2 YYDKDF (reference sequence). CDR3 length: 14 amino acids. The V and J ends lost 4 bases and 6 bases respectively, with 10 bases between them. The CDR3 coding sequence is TGTGCCACCAGCACTGGGGACGGTAATTCACCCCTCCACTTT. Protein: CATSTGDGNSPLHF. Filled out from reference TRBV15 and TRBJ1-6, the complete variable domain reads DAMVIQNPRYQVTQFGKPVTLSCSQTLNHNVMYWYQQKSSQAPKLLFHYYDKDFNNEADTPDNFQSRRPNTSFCFLDIRSPGLGDTAMYLCATSTGDGNSPLHFGNGTRLTVT.

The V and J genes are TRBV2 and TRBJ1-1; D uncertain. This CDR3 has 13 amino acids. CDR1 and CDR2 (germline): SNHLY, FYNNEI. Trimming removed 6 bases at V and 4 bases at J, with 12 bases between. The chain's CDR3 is CASRNTVPTEAFF. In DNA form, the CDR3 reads TGTGCCAGCAGGAACACAGTTCCCACTGAAGCTTTCTTT. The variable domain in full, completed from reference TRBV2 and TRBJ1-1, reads EPEVTQTPSHQVTQMGQEVILRCVPISNHLYFYWYRQILGQKVEFLVSFYNNEISEKSEIFDDQFSVERPDGSNFTLKIRSTKLEDSAMYFCASRNTVPTEAFFGQGTRLTVV.

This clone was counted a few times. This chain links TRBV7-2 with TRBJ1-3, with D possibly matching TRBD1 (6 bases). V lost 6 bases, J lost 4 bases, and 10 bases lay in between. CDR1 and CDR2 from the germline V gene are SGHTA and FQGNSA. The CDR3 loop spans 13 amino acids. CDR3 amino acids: CASRRGSGNTIYF. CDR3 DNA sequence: TGTGCCAGCAGGAGGGGGTCCGGAAACACCATATATTTT. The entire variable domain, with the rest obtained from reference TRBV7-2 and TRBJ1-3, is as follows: GAGVSQSPSNKVTEKGKDVELRCDPISGHTALYWYRQSLGQGLEFLIYFQGNSAPDKSGLPSDRFSAERTGGSVSTLTIQRTQQEDSAVYLCASRRGSGNTIYFGEGSWLTVV.

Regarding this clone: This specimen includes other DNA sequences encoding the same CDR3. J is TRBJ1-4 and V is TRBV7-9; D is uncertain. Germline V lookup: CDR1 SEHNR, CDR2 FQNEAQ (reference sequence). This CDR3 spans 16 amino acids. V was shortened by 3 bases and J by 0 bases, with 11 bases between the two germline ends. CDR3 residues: CASSFLPLATNEKLFF. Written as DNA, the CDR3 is TGTGCCAGCAGCTTTCTGCCTCTTGCAACTAATGAAAAACTGTTTTTT. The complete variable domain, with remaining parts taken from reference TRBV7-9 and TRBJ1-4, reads DTGVSQNPRHKITKRGQNVTFRCDPISEHNRLYWYRQTLGQGPEFLTYFQNEAQLEKSRLLSDRFSAERPKGSFSTLEIQRTEQGDSAMYLCASSFLPLATNEKLFFGSGTQLSVL.

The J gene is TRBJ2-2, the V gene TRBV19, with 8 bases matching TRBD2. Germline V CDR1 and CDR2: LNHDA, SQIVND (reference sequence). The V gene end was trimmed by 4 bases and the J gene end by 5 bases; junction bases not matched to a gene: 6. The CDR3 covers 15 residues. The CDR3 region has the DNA TGTGCCAGTAGTACCGTAGCGGGACGGACCGGGGAGCTGTTTTTT. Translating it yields CASSTVAGRTGELFF.

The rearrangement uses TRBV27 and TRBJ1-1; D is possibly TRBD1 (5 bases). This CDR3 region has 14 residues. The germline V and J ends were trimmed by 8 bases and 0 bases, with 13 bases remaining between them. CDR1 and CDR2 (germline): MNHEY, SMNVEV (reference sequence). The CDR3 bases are TGTGCCAGCCGGGAGCGGGGACTGAACACTGAAGCTTTCTTT. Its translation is CASRERGLNTEAFF.

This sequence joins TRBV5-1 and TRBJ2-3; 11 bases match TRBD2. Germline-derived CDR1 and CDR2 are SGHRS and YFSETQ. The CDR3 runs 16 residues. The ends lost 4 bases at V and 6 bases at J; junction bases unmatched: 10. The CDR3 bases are TGCGCCAGCAGCCAAGGGACTAGCGGAGGTGGGGATACGCAGTATTTT. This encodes CASSQGTSGGGDTQYF.

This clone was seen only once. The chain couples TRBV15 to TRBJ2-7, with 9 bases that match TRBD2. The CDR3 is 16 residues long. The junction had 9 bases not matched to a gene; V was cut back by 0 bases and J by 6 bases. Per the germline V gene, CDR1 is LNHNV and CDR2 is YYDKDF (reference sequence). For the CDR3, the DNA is TGTGCCACCAGCAGAGATCTGGGACTAGCTCTCAGCGAGCAGTACTTC. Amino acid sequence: CATSRDLGLALSEQYF.

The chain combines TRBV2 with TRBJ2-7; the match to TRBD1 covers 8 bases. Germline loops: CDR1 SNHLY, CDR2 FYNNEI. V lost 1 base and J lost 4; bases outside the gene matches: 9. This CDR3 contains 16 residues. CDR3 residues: CASSEVRGQGLYEQYF. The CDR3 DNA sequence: TGTGCCAGCAGTGAAGTCCGAGGACAGGGTTTGTACGAGCAGTACTTC.

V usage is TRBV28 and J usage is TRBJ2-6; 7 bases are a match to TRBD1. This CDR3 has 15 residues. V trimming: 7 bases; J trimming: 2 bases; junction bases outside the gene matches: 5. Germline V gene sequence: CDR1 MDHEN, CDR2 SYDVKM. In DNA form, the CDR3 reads TGTGCCAGCAAGGGGGCACTGGCTGGGGCCAACGTCCTGACTTTC. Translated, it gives CASKGALAGANVLTF.

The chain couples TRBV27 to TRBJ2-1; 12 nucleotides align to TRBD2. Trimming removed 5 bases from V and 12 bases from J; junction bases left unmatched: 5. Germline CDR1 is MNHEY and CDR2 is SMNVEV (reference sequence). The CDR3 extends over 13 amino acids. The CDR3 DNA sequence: TGTGCCAGCAGTATCCTAGCGGGAGGGGTGCAGTTCTTC. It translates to CASSILAGGVQFF.

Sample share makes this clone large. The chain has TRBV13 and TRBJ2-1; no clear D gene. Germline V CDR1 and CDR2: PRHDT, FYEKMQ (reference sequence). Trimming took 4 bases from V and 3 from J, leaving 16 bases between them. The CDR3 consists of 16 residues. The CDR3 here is CASSSPPELNYNEQFF. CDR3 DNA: TGTGCCAGCAGCTCTCCCCCGGAGTTGAACTACAATGAGCAGTTCTTC.

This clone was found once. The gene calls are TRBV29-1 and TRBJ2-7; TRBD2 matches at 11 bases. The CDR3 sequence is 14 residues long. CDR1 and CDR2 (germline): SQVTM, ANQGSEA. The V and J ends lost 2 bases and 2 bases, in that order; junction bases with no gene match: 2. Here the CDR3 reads CSVEIAGGTYEQYF. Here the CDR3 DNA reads TGCAGCGTTGAAATAGCGGGAGGGACCTACGAGCAGTACTTC.

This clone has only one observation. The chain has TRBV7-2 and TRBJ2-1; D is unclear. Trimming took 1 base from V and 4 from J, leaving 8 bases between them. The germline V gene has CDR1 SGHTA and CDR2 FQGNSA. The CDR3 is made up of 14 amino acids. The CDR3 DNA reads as TGTGCCAGCAGCTTAGGGCAGGTTTACAATGAGCAGTTCTTC. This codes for CASSLGQVYNEQFF.

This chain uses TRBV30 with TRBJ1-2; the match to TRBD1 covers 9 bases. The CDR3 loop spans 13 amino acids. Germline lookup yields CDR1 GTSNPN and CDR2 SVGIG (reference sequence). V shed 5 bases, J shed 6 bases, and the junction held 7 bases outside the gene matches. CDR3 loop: CAWGQQGANGYTF. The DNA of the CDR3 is TGTGCCTGGGGCCAACAGGGGGCAAATGGCTACACCTTC. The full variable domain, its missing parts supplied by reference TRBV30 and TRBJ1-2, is SQTIHQWPATLVQPVGSPLSLECTVEGTSNPNLYWYRQAAGRGLQLLFYSVGIGQISSEVPQNLSASRPQDRQFILSSKKLLLSDSGFYLCAWGQQGANGYTFGSGTRLTVV.

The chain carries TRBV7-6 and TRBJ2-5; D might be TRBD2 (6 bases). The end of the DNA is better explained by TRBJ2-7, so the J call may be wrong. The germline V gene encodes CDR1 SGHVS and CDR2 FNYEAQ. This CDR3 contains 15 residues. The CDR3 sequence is CASSFGVRDRYEQYF. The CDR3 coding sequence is TGTGCCAGCAGCTTCGGTGTGCGGGATCGCTACGAGCAGTACTTC.

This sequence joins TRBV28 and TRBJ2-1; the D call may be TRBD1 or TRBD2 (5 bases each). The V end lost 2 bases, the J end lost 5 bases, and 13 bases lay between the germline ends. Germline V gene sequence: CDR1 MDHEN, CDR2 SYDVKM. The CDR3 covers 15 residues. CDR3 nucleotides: TGTGCCAGCAGTTTAGGTGGGACCACTAACAATGAGCAGTTCTTC. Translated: CASSLGGTTNNEQFF.

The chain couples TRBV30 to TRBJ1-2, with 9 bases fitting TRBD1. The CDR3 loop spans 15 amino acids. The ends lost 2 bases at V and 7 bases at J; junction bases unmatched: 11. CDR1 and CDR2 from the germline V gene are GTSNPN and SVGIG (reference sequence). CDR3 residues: CAWSPLSTGGSGYTF. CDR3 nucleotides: TGTGCCTGGAGTCCCCTTTCAACAGGGGGCAGTGGCTACACCTTC. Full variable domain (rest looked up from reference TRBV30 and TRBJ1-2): SQTIHQWPATLVQPVGSPLSLECTVEGTSNPNLYWYRQAAGRGLQLLFYSVGIGQISSEVPQNLSASRPQDRQFILSSKKLLLSDSGFYLCAWSPLSTGGSGYTFGSGTRLTVV.